The entry below gives a single T cell receptor beta chain sequence along with its context. Its specificity is not known. This entry is derived from a study of cytomegalovirus exposure and HLA in healthy donors. Whole-study results and caveats: In vitro work confirmed that a few CMV-associated chains recognize CMV antigens.

The donors gave bone marrow, and they were healthy. Deletions cut 0 bases from V and 3 bases from J, with 17 bases between. The CDR3 spans 17 residues. In germline, CDR1 is SGHDN, CDR2 FVKESK. Primers for the PCR totalled 60 Vbeta and 13 Jbeta. Authors' processing steps: Later reanalysis found approximately 76 million unique TCR beta chains, around 9.9 million of them shared. The table came from immunoSEQ multiplex PCR; TCRdb's copy has only in-frame clones and leaves some out. The D gene and trimming were derived from the DNA, and the V and J assignments and clone size from that table. Among 160,000 or so clones, 78% were seen once, and the ten largest hold more than 1.2%.

The sequence came from a male donor in good health and CMV-seronegative. The chain links TRBV14 to TRBJ1-1; TRBD1 is a possible D gene (6 bases). The material sequenced was PBMCs. CDR3 loop: CASSQEWGLLSHTEAFF. CDR3 bases: TGTGCCAGCAGCCAAGAGTGGGGGCTCCTCTCCCACACTGAAGCTTTCTTT.